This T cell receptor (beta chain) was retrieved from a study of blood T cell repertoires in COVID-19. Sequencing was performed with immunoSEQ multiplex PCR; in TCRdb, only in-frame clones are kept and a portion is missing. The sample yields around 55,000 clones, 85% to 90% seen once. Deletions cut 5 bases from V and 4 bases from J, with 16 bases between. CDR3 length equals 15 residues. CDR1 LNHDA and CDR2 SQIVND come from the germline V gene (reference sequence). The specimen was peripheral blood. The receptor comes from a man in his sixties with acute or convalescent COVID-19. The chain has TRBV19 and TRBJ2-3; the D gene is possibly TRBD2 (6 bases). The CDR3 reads CASSHGGKRSDTQYF. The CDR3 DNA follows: TGTGCCAGTAGTCATGGGGGGAAACGCTCAGATACGCAGTATTTT.